A selection of T cell receptor beta chains follows, all from one sample in a study of CD8 T cells in Susac syndrome. Each CDR3 protein gets one entry after TCRdb re-called the immunoSEQ multiplex PCR reads with MiXCR. The profile shows under 110,000 distinct CDR3 sequences, approximately 94% of them singletons. Specimen: CD8+ T cells from PBMCs. Receptors originate from a human donor with Susac syndrome. Both conserved end residues are part of each CDR3. The D gene is left open where the match is weak. Expanded clones are given a class, and other clones once, few, many or no size at all.

CDR3 protein | CDR3 DNA | D gene | J gene | clone size | V gene | CDR3 length
CSVVDDYLQHEQFF | TGCAGCGTTGTCGACGACTACCTACAGCATGAGCAGTTCTTC | NA | TRBJ2-1 | NA | TRBV29-1 | 14
CASREGGRGGELFF | TGTGCCAGCAGGGAAGGGGGTAGAGGCGGGGAGCTGTTTTTT | NA | TRBJ2-2 | NA | TRBV12-3/TRBV12-4 | 14
CASSHPEGTSYEQYF | TGTGCCAGCAGCCACCCCGAGGGAACCTCCTACGAGCAGTACTTC | NA | TRBJ2-7 | NA | TRBV14 | 15
CASGQHRGSETQYF | TGTGCCAGCGGACAGCACAGGGGTTCCGAGACCCAGTACTTC | TRBD1 | TRBJ2-5 | NA | TRBV12-3/TRBV12-4 | 14
CASSLQGGGYEQYF | TGTGCCAGCAGCTTACAGGGAGGGGGCTACGAGCAGTACTTC | NA | TRBJ2-7 | NA | TRBV5-4 | 14
CASSSRRDFPSIQYF | TGTGCCAGCAGCTCCCGCCGGGACTTTCCGAGCATTCAGTACTTC | NA | TRBJ2-4 | once | TRBV13 | 15
CASTTRTGEETQYF | TGTGCCAGCACCACTCGGACAGGGGAGGAGACCCAGTACTTC | TRBD1 | TRBJ2-5 | NA | TRBV27 | 14
CASSLAGLTYEQYF | TGTGCCAGCAGTTTAGCTGGACTAACCTACGAGCAGTACTTC | NA | TRBJ2-7 | NA | TRBV12-3/TRBV12-4 | 14
CASSLAGGEAQPQHF | TGTGCCAGCAGCTTAGCCGGGGGAGAGGCTCAGCCCCAGCATTTT | NA | TRBJ1-5 | NA | TRBV7-8 | 15
CASREAVTNEKLFF | TGTGCCAGCAGGGAGGCAGTGACTAATGAAAAACTGTTTTTT | NA | TRBJ1-4 | NA | TRBV2 | 14
CASSVEGLWNEQFF | TGTGCCAGCAGTGTGGAAGGGCTATGGAATGAGCAGTTCTTC | NA | TRBJ2-1 | NA | TRBV6-2/TRBV6-3 | 14
CASSEGWRSGESDTQYF | TGTGCCAGCAGTGAAGGGTGGAGGAGCGGGGAGTCAGATACGCAGTATTTT | TRBD2 | TRBJ2-3 | NA | TRBV2 | 17
CASSVGGRTEAFF | TGTGCCAGCAGCGTAGGAGGAAGGACTGAAGCTTTCTTT | NA | TRBJ1-1 | NA | TRBV9 | 13
CASSLEQLSQPQHF | TGTGCCAGCAGCTTAGAGCAGCTATCTCAGCCCCAGCATTTT | NA | TRBJ1-5 | NA | TRBV7-8 | 14
CASSSRAEPQETQYF | TGTGCCAGCAGCTCCCGTGCTGAGCCCCAAGAGACCCAGTACTTC | NA | TRBJ2-5 | NA | TRBV13 | 15
CASSFAGDGYTF | TGTGCCAGCAGTTTTGCGGGGGACGGCTACACCTTC | NA | TRBJ1-2 | few | TRBV12-3/TRBV12-4 | 12
CASSLTAGNTEAFF | TGCGCCAGCAGCTTAACAGCGGGGAACACTGAAGCTTTCTTT | NA | TRBJ1-1 | NA | TRBV5-1 | 14
CASSPSGVADEQYF | TGTGCCAGCAGCCCCAGTGGGGTAGCTGACGAGCAGTACTTC | NA | TRBJ2-7 | NA | TRBV9 | 14
CSVQGLGQGNTEAFF | TGCAGCGTCCAAGGGTTAGGACAGGGGAACACTGAAGCTTTCTTT | TRBD1 | TRBJ1-1 | NA | TRBV29-1 | 15
CASSIGGDNEQFF | TGTGCCAGTAGTATTGGTGGGGACAATGAGCAGTTCTTC | NA | TRBJ2-1 | NA | TRBV19 | 13
CASSQRLAGEGEQFF | TGTGCCAGCAGCCAACGGCTAGCGGGGGAGGGTGAGCAGTTCTTC | TRBD2 | TRBJ2-1 | NA | TRBV3-1 | 15
CASSDSGGSTDTQYF | TGTGCCAGCAGCGATAGCGGGGGGAGCACAGATACGCAGTATTTT | TRBD2 | TRBJ2-3 | NA | TRBV9 | 15
CATSARGTSGDTYNEQFF | TGTGCCACCAGTGCGAGGGGGACTAGCGGGGACACCTACAATGAGCAGTTCTTC | TRBD2 | TRBJ2-1 | NA | TRBV24-1 | 18
CASSIRQDEAFF | TGTGCCAGCAGCATTCGACAGGATGAAGCTTTCTTT | NA | TRBJ1-1 | NA | TRBV12-3/TRBV12-4 | 12
CASSPSSHTGELFF | TGTGCCAGCAGCCCCAGTTCGCACACCGGGGAGCTGTTTTTT | NA | TRBJ2-2 | NA | TRBV9 | 14
CASSPDGTQETQYF | TGTGCCAGCAGCCCAGATGGGACACAAGAGACCCAGTACTTC | NA | TRBJ2-5 | NA | TRBV7-3 | 14
CASRGGPYTDTQYF | TGTGCCAGCAGAGGAGGGCCCTACACAGATACGCAGTATTTT | NA | TRBJ2-3 | few | TRBV6-1 | 14
CSVGLRQDEQFF | TGCAGCGTTGGCCTCCGACAGGATGAGCAGTTCTTC | NA | TRBJ2-1 | NA | TRBV29-1 | 12
CASSLGVSNEQFF | TGTGCCAGCAGCTTGGGGGTAAGCAATGAGCAGTTCTTC | NA | TRBJ2-1 | few | TRBV5-6 | 13
CASSSGYGFDEQYF | TGTGCCAGCTCGAGCGGGTACGGGTTTGACGAGCAGTACTTC | NA | TRBJ2-7 | NA | TRBV6-5 | 14
CASSQTGGVSYEQYF | TGCGCCAGCAGTCAAACAGGGGGCGTCTCCTACGAGCAGTACTTC | TRBD1 | TRBJ2-7 | NA | TRBV4-1 | 15
CASSLGYRGDGYTF | TGTGCCAGCAGCTTAGGCTACAGGGGGGATGGCTACACCTTC | TRBD1 | TRBJ1-2 | NA | TRBV13 | 14
CASSMAPRSNTEAFF | TGTGCCAGTAGTATGGCCCCCCGGTCGAACACTGAAGCTTTCTTT | NA | TRBJ1-1 | once | TRBV19 | 15
CASSQLLAEQETQYF | TGTGCCAGCAGCCAACTACTAGCGGAACAAGAGACCCAGTACTTC | TRBD2 | TRBJ2-5 | NA | TRBV3-1 | 15
CASSLGPLENTGELFF | TGTGCCAGCAGCTTAGGTCCTCTAGAGAACACCGGGGAGCTGTTTTTT | NA | TRBJ2-2 | NA | TRBV11-2 | 16
CASSEVGTRQETQYF | TGTGCCAGCAGCGAGGTCGGGACTAGACAAGAGACCCAGTACTTC | TRBD2 | TRBJ2-5 | NA | TRBV11-2 | 15
CASSQEAGLRQETQYF | TGTGCCAGCAGCCAAGAGGCTGGACTAAGGCAAGAGACCCAGTACTTC | NA | TRBJ2-5 | NA | TRBV4-2 | 16
CASSLGPDGGYTF | TGTGCCAGCAGCTTGGGTCCTGACGGTGGCTACACCTTC | NA | TRBJ1-2 | NA | TRBV6-5 | 13
CSARASQWNSGNTIYF | TGCAGTGCTAGAGCTTCACAGTGGAACTCTGGAAACACCATATATTTT | NA | TRBJ1-3 | NA | TRBV20-1 | 16
CASSLAGDYGYTF | TGTGCCAGCAGCTTAGCGGGGGACTATGGCTACACCTTC | NA | TRBJ1-2 | NA | TRBV7-9 | 13
CASSAGTGDYEQYF | TGTGCCAGCAGCGCAGGGACAGGGGACTACGAGCAGTACTTC | TRBD1 | TRBJ2-7 | few | TRBV9 | 14
CASSIDLAYEQYF | TGTGCCAGTAGTATTGACCTAGCCTACGAGCAGTACTTC | NA | TRBJ2-7 | NA | TRBV19 | 13
CASSPRESSYNSPLHF | TGTGCCAGCTCACCGCGCGAGAGCTCCTATAATTCACCCCTCCACTTT | NA | TRBJ1-6 | NA | TRBV18 | 16
CASSPRSTDYTF | TGTGCCAGCAGCCCCAGGTCGACGGACTACACCTTC | NA | TRBJ1-2 | NA | TRBV7-2 | 12
CSARAGGTDTQYF | TGCAGTGCTAGGGCGGGGGGCACAGATACGCAGTATTTT | TRBD2 | TRBJ2-3 | NA | TRBV20-1 | 13
CASSRRAGAGDTQYF | TGTGCCAGCAGCCGAAGGGCGGGGGCCGGGGATACGCAGTATTTT | NA | TRBJ2-3 | NA | TRBV7-2 | 15
CASSQGQQGAGQYF | TGTGCCAGCAGCCAGGGACAGCAGGGGGCCGGGCAGTACTTC | TRBD1 | TRBJ2-7 | NA | TRBV7-9 | 14
CSAGRKGNTEAFF | TGCAGTGCCGGGAGGAAGGGGAACACTGAAGCTTTCTTT | NA | TRBJ1-1 | NA | TRBV20-1 | 13
CSARESSPEAFF | TGCAGTGCTAGGGAGAGTAGCCCTGAAGCTTTCTTT | NA | TRBJ1-1 | NA | TRBV20-1 | 12
CASSLSVAGNTEAFF | TGTGCCAGCAGTTTATCGGTGGCGGGTAACACTGAAGCTTTCTTT | NA | TRBJ1-1 | NA | TRBV27 | 15
CASSPTGVGNTIYF | TGTGCCAGCAGTCCTACAGGGGTTGGAAACACCATATATTTT | TRBD1 | TRBJ1-3 | NA | TRBV12-3/TRBV12-4 | 14
CATSRDPGYEQYF | TGTGCCACCAGCAGAGATCCAGGGTACGAGCAGTACTTC | NA | TRBJ2-7 | NA | TRBV15 | 13
CASSLLAGGLSSYNEQFF | TGTGCCAGCAGCTTGCTAGCGGGGGGCCTGAGCTCCTACAATGAGCAGTTCTTC | TRBD2 | TRBJ2-1 | NA | TRBV11-2 | 18
CASRETDLAGGTGELFF | TGTGCCAGCAGAGAAACCGATTTAGCGGGGGGCACCGGGGAGCTGTTTTTT | TRBD2 | TRBJ2-2 | NA | TRBV9 | 17